One and the same sample provided the 5 T cell receptor beta chains below, sequenced in a study of cytomegalovirus exposure and HLA in healthy donors. The PCR employed 60 Vbeta primers together with 13 Jbeta primers. Measured with immunoSEQ multiplex PCR; TCRdb has only the in-frame clones, and not every one. Among about 110,000 clones listed, around 80% were seen once. Sequenced input: PBMCs. All receptors derive from a woman aged 40 to 50 in good health and CMV-seronegative.

The rearrangement links TRBV11-3 to TRBJ2-3; a possible D gene is TRBD1 (5 bases). Trimming pared 1 base from V and 3 bases from J, leaving 11 bases between. The CDR3 loop spans 15 amino acids. CDR1 SGHNT and CDR2 YENEEA come from the germline V gene. CDR3 amino acids: CASSLGGPRTDTQYF. CDR3 bases: TGTGCCAGCAGCTTAGGGGGCCCGCGGACAGATACGCAGTATTTT. Variable domain in full (rest from reference TRBV11-3 and TRBJ2-3): EAGVVQSPRYKIIEKKQPVAFWCNPISGHNTLYWYLQNLGQGPELLIRYENEEAVDDSQLPKDRFSAERLKGVDSTLKIQPAELGDSAVYLCASSLGGPRTDTQYFGPGTRLTVL.

The chain joins TRBV5-6 to TRBJ2-1; TRBD1 matches at 10 bases. Germline CDR1 SGHDT, CDR2 YYEEEE. V shed 2 bases, J shed 8 bases, and the junction held 16 bases outside the gene matches. The CDR3 has 18 amino acids. Here the CDR3 reads CASSFNRKIRDRGDEQFF. For the CDR3, the DNA is TGTGCCAGCAGCTTTAATCGTAAGATCCGGGACAGGGGCGATGAGCAGTTCTTC. Based on the CDR3 plus reference TRBV5-6 and TRBJ2-1, the full variable domain is DAGVTQSPTHLIKTRGQQVTLRCSPKSGHDTVSWYQQALGQGPQFIFQYYEEEERQRGNFPDRFSGHQFPNYSSELNVNALLLGDSALYLCASSFNRKIRDRGDEQFFGPGTRLTVL.

The chain links TRBV5-4 to TRBJ2-5; 11 bases are a match to TRBD2. Per germline, CDR1 SGHNT and CDR2 YYREEE (reference sequence). V was clipped by 7 bases and J by 2 bases; unmatched bases: 10. The CDR3 length is 16 residues. CDR3 protein: CASCPSGGIRQETQYF. The CDR3 nucleotides read TGTGCCAGCTGTCCTAGCGGGGGGATACGGCAAGAGACCCAGTACTTC.

The rearrangement links TRBV7-8 to TRBJ1-4; D gene ambiguous. CDR3 length: 15 amino acids. CDR1 and CDR2 from the germline V gene are SGHVS and FQNEAQ. V was clipped by 1 base and J by 2 bases, with 8 bases between them. CDR3 in DNA: TGTGCCAGCAGCTTAGTGGGCGCGACTAATGAAAAACTGTTTTTT. Translated: CASSLVGATNEKLFF.

The genes are TRBV18 and TRBJ2-7, with 8 bases that match TRBD1. The CDR3 length is 15 residues. The germline V gene has CDR1 KGHSH and CDR2 LQKENI. Trimming at V came to 3 bases and at J to 2 bases, leaving 6 bases not matched to a gene. The CDR3 loop reads CASSPDRGLPYEQYF. CDR3 sequence (DNA): TGTGCCAGCTCACCCGACAGGGGCCTCCCCTACGAGCAGTACTTC.